Presented here are 24 T cell receptor beta chains from one specimen sequenced in a study of shared clonotypes between healthy human individuals. TCRdb's copy holds only in-frame clones and misses some; the assay was immunoSEQ multiplex PCR. In the table there are around 1,900,000 clones, approximately 92% of which are singletons. The naive CD8 population came from CD45RO-negative cells selected for CCR7, without terminally differentiated effector memory CD45RA+ cells. Material: naive CD8+ T cells from PBMCs. The receptors derive from a young man in good health. Some clones in this sample may be carry-over from other donors' samples.

The rearrangement joins TRBV28 to TRBJ2-3; D is perhaps TRBD2 (6 bases). The V end was cut by 8 bases, the J end by 4 bases, with 19 bases between. Germline V gene sequence: CDR1 MDHEN, CDR2 SYDVKM. The length of the CDR3 is 15 residues. The CDR3 DNA follows: TGTGCCAGCGAAAGACTGGGGGGTGTCGCAGATACGCAGTATTTT. Translating gives CASERLGGVADTQYF. The whole variable domain, remainder taken from reference TRBV28 and TRBJ2-3, is DVKVTQSSRYLVKRTGEKVFLECVQDMDHENMFWYRQDPGLGLRLIYFSYDVKMKEKGDIPEGYSVSREKKERFSLILESASTNQTSMYLCASERLGGVADTQYFGPGTRLTVL.

The chain combines TRBV7-9 with TRBJ2-5, with TRBD2 matching over 9 bases. The length of the CDR3 is 16 residues. The germline V gene has CDR1 SEHNR and CDR2 FQNEAQ (reference sequence). Trimming took 5 bases from V and 2 from J; bases not matched to a gene: 9. CDR3 DNA: TGTGCCAGCAGCCATCGGACTAGCGAATTTCAAGAGACCCAGTACTTC. As protein: CASSHRTSEFQETQYF.

The rearrangement links TRBV10-3 to TRBJ2-1; D is perhaps TRBD1 (6 bases). The CDR3 loop spans 12 amino acids. Trimming took off 5 bases at V and 5 bases at J, with 7 bases between the two ends. CDR1 and CDR2 from the germline V gene are ENHRY and SYGVKD. The CDR3 loop is CAISWGHNEQFF. DNA of the CDR3: TGTGCCATCAGTTGGGGGCACAATGAGCAGTTCTTC.

J is TRBJ1-1 and V is TRBV5-1; D unresolved. Germline CDR1 reads SGHRS; CDR2 reads YFSETQ. The CDR3 spans 13 residues. The ends were cut back, 3 bases at V and 0 bases at J, with 6 bases in the middle. CDR3 in amino acids: CASSSQMNTEAFF. The CDR3 nucleotides read TGCGCCAGCAGCTCGCAAATGAACACTGAAGCTTTCTTT.

The rearrangement uses TRBV7-9 and TRBJ2-3, with 12 bases aligning to TRBD2. The length of the CDR3 is 17 residues. Per the germline V gene, CDR1 is SEHNR and CDR2 is FQNEAQ (reference sequence). The V gene end was trimmed by 0 bases and the J gene end by 5 bases; junction bases not matched to a gene: 6. The CDR3 protein is CASSLATSGSAGDTQYF. The CDR3 nucleotides are TGTGCCAGCAGCTTAGCGACTAGCGGGAGTGCTGGAGATACGCAGTATTTT. The variable domain in full, with the rest retrieved from reference TRBV7-9 and TRBJ2-3, is DTGVSQNPRHKITKRGQNVTFRCDPISEHNRLYWYRQTLGQGPEFLTYFQNEAQLEKSRLLSDRFSAERPKGSFSTLEIQRTEQGDSAMYLCASSLATSGSAGDTQYFGPGTRLTVL.

Note on this clone: Other DNA variants within this sample encode the same CDR3. This sequence joins TRBV27 and TRBJ2-7; tentatively, D is TRBD2 (6 bases). V lost 3 bases and J 2 bases, leaving 11 bases between the germline ends. Germline-derived CDR1 and CDR2 are MNHEY and SMNVEV (reference sequence). This CDR3 has 14 residues. For the CDR3, the DNA is TGTGCCAGCAGTTTCGGGACTGGGGCCTACGAGCAGTACTTC. Translated, it gives CASSFGTGAYEQYF.

The rearrangement uses TRBV28 and TRBJ2-7; 15 positions agree with TRBD2. Germline V gene sequence: CDR1 MDHEN, CDR2 SYDVKM. This CDR3 is 15 amino acids long. V trimming: 5 bases; J trimming: 4 bases; junction bases outside the gene matches: 3. CDR3 loop: CASSLGTSGRYEQYF. DNA of the CDR3: TGTGCCAGCAGTCTCGGGACTAGCGGGAGGTACGAGCAGTACTTC.

V gene TRBV6-4 combines with J gene TRBJ2-7; the D is unclear. V was clipped by 4 bases and J by 1 base, with 14 bases between them. The CDR3 sequence is 15 residues long. Germline lookup yields CDR1 MRHNA and CDR2 SNTAGT. The CDR3 reads CASSVTIISSYEQYF. CDR3 nucleotide sequence: TGTGCCAGCAGTGTTACAATTATTAGTTCCTACGAGCAGTACTTC.

CDR3 coding DNA: TGTGCCAGCAGTTACTCGAGTAGTGCCTCCTACGAGCAGTACTTC. This sequence encodes CASSYSSSASYEQYF. V usage is TRBV6-6 and J usage is TRBJ2-7, with D unclear. Germline V lookup: CDR1 MNHNY, CDR2 SVGAGI (reference sequence). CDR3 length equals 15 residues. The germline V and J ends were trimmed by 0 bases and 0 bases, with 9 bases remaining between them.

The chain recombines TRBV30 with TRBJ2-2; D is undetermined. V was clipped by 5 bases and J by 3 bases, with 22 bases between them. Germline loops: CDR1 GTSNPN, CDR2 SVGIG (reference sequence). This CDR3 contains 17 residues. The CDR3 region has the DNA TGTGCCTGGTCTGATGAAGAGATTTGGAAGGACACCGGGGAGCTGTTTTTT. It encodes CAWSDEEIWKDTGELFF.

The chain links TRBV5-6 to TRBJ2-7; 7 nucleotides line up with TRBD1. CDR3 size: 15 residues. Germline V lookup: CDR1 SGHDT, CDR2 YYEEEE. With 4 bases clipped from V and 2 bases from J, the junction kept 9 bases outside the gene matches. Written as DNA, the CDR3 is TGTGCCAGCAGCCCCAGAGGGGGCGCGCCCTACGAGCAGTACTTC. The encoded protein is CASSPRGGAPYEQYF.

The J gene is TRBJ2-1, the V gene TRBV30; D may be TRBD1 (5 bases). CDR1 and CDR2 (germline): GTSNPN, SVGIG (reference sequence). CDR3 length equals 15 residues. The ends were cut back, 0 bases at V and 4 bases at J, with 13 bases in the middle. The CDR3 sequence: CAWSVLVGLYNEQFF. The CDR3 nucleotides are TGTGCCTGGAGTGTACTTGTGGGGCTATACAATGAGCAGTTCTTC.

This clone was seen only once. The V and J genes are TRBV4-3 and TRBJ2-3; 7 bases map to TRBD1. This CDR3 region has 16 residues. V was clipped by 4 bases and J by 4 bases; unmatched bases: 11. Germline CDR1 reads LGHNA; CDR2 reads YSLEER. The CDR3 sequence is CASSPGIQGWADTQYF. Written as DNA, the CDR3 is TGCGCCAGCAGCCCCGGAATACAGGGGTGGGCAGATACGCAGTATTTT.

The chain combines TRBV27 with TRBJ1-1; no definite D call. The CDR3 totals 15 residues. The germline gives CDR1 MNHEY, CDR2 SMNVEV (reference sequence). Trimming pared 7 bases from V and 0 bases from J, leaving 15 bases between. CDR3 DNA sequence: TGTGCCAGCAAGTTCTCCAACCGACTGAACACTGAAGCTTTCTTT. This codes for CASKFSNRLNTEAFF.

V and J are TRBV11-1 and TRBJ2-7; D is possibly TRBD1 (5 bases). CDR1 and CDR2 from the germline V gene are SGHAT and FQDESV (reference sequence). The CDR3 runs to 14 residues. V was cut by 5 bases and J by 3 bases, with 14 bases left in between. DNA of the CDR3: TGTGCCAGCAGCCGTGACAGACACAGCTACGAGCAGTACTTC. It encodes CASSRDRHSYEQYF. Drawing the rest from reference TRBV11-1 and TRBJ2-7, the complete variable domain is EAEVAQSPRYKITEKSQAVAFWCDPISGHATLYWYRQILGQGPELLVQFQDESVVDDSQLPKDRFSAERLKGVDSTLKIQPAELGDSAMYLCASSRDRHSYEQYFGPGTRLTVT.

The chain employs TRBV5-4 and TRBJ2-1; D is perhaps TRBD2 (5 bases). CDR1 and CDR2 from the germline V gene are SGHNT and YYREEE (reference sequence). The V gene lost 4 bases and the J gene lost 0 bases, with 14 bases spanning the gap. The CDR3 is 16 amino acids. The CDR3 spells CASSPDGLISYNEQFF. The CDR3 nucleotides read TGTGCCAGCAGCCCGGATGGACTTATCTCCTACAATGAGCAGTTCTTC.

This clone was counted a single time. The V call is TRBV18, the J call TRBJ2-7, with 9 bases matching TRBD1. Germline-derived CDR1 and CDR2 are KGHSH and LQKENI. CDR3 length: 20 amino acids. V was clipped by 0 bases and J by 7 bases; unmatched bases: 22. Here the CDR3 DNA reads TGTGCCAGCTCACCACCTATCTCCAGGACAGGGGTATTTCACTACGAAGAGCAGTACTTC. This encodes CASSPPISRTGVFHYEEQYF.

This rearrangement joins TRBV27 to TRBJ1-1; D possibly corresponds to TRBD1 (5 bases). Trimming removed 3 bases at V and 2 bases at J, with 13 bases between. Germline loops: CDR1 MNHEY, CDR2 SMNVEV (reference sequence). CDR3 size: 15 residues. DNA of the CDR3: TGTGCCAGCAGTTTGGGGACGCTTCCAAACACTGAAGCTTTCTTT. It specifies CASSLGTLPNTEAFF.

V usage is TRBV30 and J usage is TRBJ2-5, with TRBD2 matching over 7 bases. The V gene end was trimmed by 0 bases and the J gene end by 2 bases; junction bases not matched to a gene: 12. The CDR3 has 17 residues. Germline-derived CDR1 and CDR2 are GTSNPN and SVGIG (reference sequence). The CDR3: CAWSVEWVLADQETQYF. CDR3 in DNA: TGTGCCTGGAGTGTAGAATGGGTTCTAGCGGATCAAGAGACCCAGTACTTC.

The J gene is TRBJ1-5, the V gene TRBV5-8; no firm D call. CDR1 is SGHTS and CDR2 is YDEGEE in the germline V gene. Between the trimmed V and J ends, which lost 7 bases and 2 bases, there was a span of 16 bases. The length of the CDR3 is 15 residues. The CDR3 sequence is CASAPRRRGNQPQHF. CDR3 sequence (DNA): TGTGCCAGCGCACCCCGACGTCGGGGCAATCAGCCCCAGCATTTT.

The chain recombines TRBV27 with TRBJ2-5; TRBD1 aligns across 8 bases. The CDR3 covers 14 residues. V lost 7 bases to trimming and J lost 5 bases; unmatched junction nucleotides: 9. Germline values: CDR1 MNHEY, CDR2 SMNVEV (reference sequence). The CDR3 DNA reads TGTGCCAGCAAACCGACAGGGGAAGGGGAGACCCAGTACTTC. This encodes CASKPTGEGETQYF.

V and J are TRBV28 and TRBJ2-2, with D maybe TRBD1 (6 bases). The V gene's germline CDR1 is MDHEN and CDR2 SYDVKM. V lost 5 bases, J lost 4 bases, and 20 bases lay in between. The CDR3 has 17 amino acids. The CDR3 nucleotides are TGTGCCAGCAGTAACCCAGGGGAAGGTTTGGCCACCGGGGAGCTGTTTTTT. It yields the protein CASSNPGEGLATGELFF.

This rearrangement joins TRBV6-5 to TRBJ1-2; a weak D match, TRBD1 (5 bases). The V gene's germline CDR1 is MNHEY and CDR2 SVGAGI. The CDR3 has 15 residues. V lost 4 bases and J 6 bases, leaving 18 bases between the germline ends. The CDR3 region is CASSWEQEGLNGYTF. CDR3 sequence (DNA): TGTGCCAGCAGTTGGGAACAGGAAGGCCTCAATGGCTACACCTTC.

About this clone itself: Within the sample, other DNA sequences also encode this same CDR3. The chain carries TRBV4-3 and TRBJ1-5, with no clear D. Per germline, CDR1 LGHNA and CDR2 YSLEER. Between the trimmed V and J ends, which lost 0 bases and 2 bases, there was a span of 8 bases. The CDR3 is 15 amino acids. Here the CDR3 DNA reads TGCGCCAGCAGCCAAGATAGGACTGGCAATCAGCCCCAGCATTTT. It translates to CASSQDRTGNQPQHF.